The source of this TCR beta chain is a study of cytomegalovirus exposure and HLA in healthy donors. Whole-study findings and limits: The listing of 150 to 200 TCR beta chains classed them as cytomegalovirus-associated. The CMV antigen specificity of a few CMV-associated chains was confirmed through in vitro analysis. Information on immune exposure was restricted to one variable (CMV serostatus).

This CDR3 spans 15 amino acids. Looked up from germline, CDR1 is LNHDA and CDR2 is SQIVND (reference sequence). V dropped 10 bases and J dropped 6; count of bases not matched to a gene: 13. As to this clone: The antigen is not known.

A multiplex PCR was run with 60 Vbeta primers and 13 Jbeta primers. Sequencing used immunoSEQ multiplex PCR; TCRdb keeps in-frame clones, though not all of them. The sample yields 150,000 to 200,000 clones, almost 85% seen once. The sample was PBMCs. The TCR was taken from a girl under 18 in good health and CMV-seropositive. This rearrangement joins TRBV19 to TRBJ1-5; 9 nucleotides line up with TRBD1. The CDR3 sequence: CATQPGQGVGQPQHF. CDR3 DNA sequence: TGTGCCACTCAACCGGGACAGGGAGTTGGTCAGCCCCAGCATTTT.